Below are 32 T cell receptor beta chains sequenced from a single sample in a study of a mutant IDH1 vaccine in newly diagnosed glioma (dated by TCRdb to about 2021). The library was prepared using the immunoSEQ multiplex PCR assay. In its TCRdb copy, this immuneACCESS table keeps in-frame sequences only and misses some clones. Where compared with another copy, unresolved V genes explain less than half of these, and the others have no known cause. This sample holds about 25,000 clones; roughly 70% were observed only once. The top ten constitute roughly 9.6% of the sample. Their antigen targets remain unknown. Reading the label with the study, this specimen's time point is: week 11, during vaccination. Each vaccine dose, consisting of 300 ug of a 20-mer mutant IDH1 peptide in Montanide, was administered subcutaneously with topical imiquimod. The input for sequencing was peripheral blood mononuclear cells (PBMCs), taken from a glioma patient whose treatment included an IDH1 peptide vaccine. The receptors derive from a man aged 18 to 35 with glioma. Some clones in this sample may be carry-over from other donors' samples.

This chain connects TRBV30 to TRBJ2-1; D is ambiguous. This CDR3 is 11 amino acids long. Trimming took 3 bases from V and 9 from J, leaving 9 bases between them. CDR1 and CDR2 (germline): GTSNPN, SVGIG (reference sequence). The CDR3 sequence is CAWRYIGEQFF. The CDR3, as DNA: TGTGCCTGGAGGTACATAGGTGAGCAGTTCTTC. The variable domain in full, with the rest retrieved from reference TRBV30 and TRBJ2-1, is SQTIHQWPATLVQPVGSPLSLECTVEGTSNPNLYWYRQAAGRGLQLLFYSVGIGQISSEVPQNLSASRPQDRQFILSSKKLLLSDSGFYLCAWRYIGEQFFGPGTRLTVL.

V gene TRBV30 combines with J gene TRBJ1-1; perhaps TRBD1 as D (5 bases). Germline lookup yields CDR1 GTSNPN and CDR2 SVGIG (reference sequence). The V and J ends lost 2 bases and 5 bases respectively, with 12 bases between them. The CDR3 consists of 13 residues. In nucleotides, the CDR3 is TGTGCCTGGAGTTTTGGGGGAGGAACTGAAGCTTTCTTT. Its protein is CAWSFGGGTEAFF.

CDR3 sequence (DNA): TGTGCCAGCAGTGAAGCAGGGGGAGAGGCCAACGTCCTGACTTTC. Translating gives CASSEAGGEANVLTF. The chain carries TRBV25-1 and TRBJ2-6; 7 positions match TRBD1. The V segment lost 2 bases and the J segment 6 bases; nucleotides outside the gene matches: 4. CDR3 length: 15 residues. Germline values: CDR1 MGHDK, CDR2 SYGVNS.

This chain uses TRBV29-1 with TRBJ2-7; no clear D gene. Germline V gene lookup returns CDR1 SQVTM and CDR2 ANQGSEA. There are 11 residues in the CDR3. The ends were cut back, 4 bases at V and 3 bases at J, with 7 bases in the middle. The CDR3 protein is CSVGPSYEQYF. In nucleotides, the CDR3 is TGCAGCGTTGGACCGAGCTACGAGCAGTACTTC.

The chain carries TRBV18 and TRBJ2-2; D may be TRBD2 (5 bases). Germline CDR1 and CDR2: KGHSH and LQKENI. The CDR3 extends over 16 amino acids. Trimming shortened V by 1 base and J by 0 bases, and 9 bases separated the two germline ends. DNA for the CDR3: TGTGCCAGCTCACCACGAAGCGGATCGAACACCGGGGAGCTGTTTTTT. Its translation is CASSPRSGSNTGELFF.

This sequence joins TRBV9 and TRBJ1-4; TRBD1 agrees at 9 bases. Per germline, CDR1 SGDLS and CDR2 YYNGEE. The V gene end was trimmed by 3 bases and the J gene end by 8 bases; junction bases not matched to a gene: 11. The CDR3 is 16 amino acids. CDR3: CASSATPGQGGEKLFF. CDR3 bases: TGTGCCAGCAGCGCCACCCCGGGACAGGGTGGGGAAAAACTGTTTTTT.

This clone was picked up a small number of times. This chain connects TRBV7-2 to TRBJ1-5; D gene uncertain. In germline, CDR1 is SGHTA, CDR2 FQGNSA. This CDR3 is built from 12 residues. Trimming removed 7 bases at V and 3 bases at J, with 7 bases between. The DNA for the CDR3 is TGTGCCAGCACCTCGTTCAATCAGCCCCAGCATTTT. Translating it yields CASTSFNQPQHF.

V is TRBV7-3 and J is TRBJ2-7, with a possible D match to TRBD2 (5 bases). This CDR3 contains 17 residues. Germline V lookup: CDR1 SGHTA, CDR2 FQGTGA. With 2 bases removed from V and 3 bases from J, the gap between germline ends came to 20 bases. CDR3 loop: CASSLGHREGQVYEQYF. The CDR3 DNA is TGTGCCAGCAGCTTAGGGCACCGGGAAGGGCAGGTCTACGAGCAGTACTTC.

The chain combines TRBV15 with TRBJ1-5; possible D gene TRBD1, 5 bases. This CDR3 region has 14 residues. In germline, CDR1 is LNHNV, CDR2 YYDKDF (reference sequence). Between the trimmed V and J ends, which lost 3 bases and 7 bases, there was a span of 13 bases. The DNA of the CDR3 is TGTGCCACCAGCAGGGGAGGGGTGGGGCAGCCCCAGCATTTT. Translation gives CATSRGGVGQPQHF.

V and J are TRBV4-3 and TRBJ1-2; D is unresolved. The V gene's germline CDR1 is LGHNA and CDR2 YSLEER. This CDR3 contains 15 residues. V was shortened by 1 base and J by 3 bases, with 12 bases between the two germline ends. This CDR3 reads CASSQGDTGYYGYTF. The DNA of the CDR3 is TGCGCCAGCAGCCAAGGAGATACGGGGTACTATGGCTACACCTTC.

This rearrangement joins TRBV7-2 to TRBJ2-7; TRBD2 matches at 11 bases. V gave up 0 bases and J gave up 7 bases; unmatched junction bases: 8. This CDR3 spans 16 amino acids. The germline V gene has CDR1 SGHTA and CDR2 FQGNSA. Here the CDR3 reads CASSLALAGGTGEQYF. CDR3 nucleotide sequence: TGTGCCAGCAGCTTAGCCCTAGCGGGGGGAACGGGGGAGCAGTACTTC.

This chain joins TRBV27 and TRBJ1-5; D might be TRBD1 (5 bases). Trimming shortened V by 3 bases and J by 10 bases, and 16 bases separated the two germline ends. Per germline, CDR1 MNHEY and CDR2 SMNVEV (reference sequence). This CDR3 is built from 14 residues. The CDR3 sequence is CASSLGPGSGPQHF. As DNA, the CDR3 is TGTGCCAGCAGTTTGGGGCCAGGGTCGGGACCCCAGCATTTT.

This chain connects TRBV12-5 to TRBJ2-1; 15 bases map to TRBD2. The germline V gene encodes CDR1 LGHNT and CDR2 FRNRAP. V shed 8 bases and J 7 bases; nucleotides not matched to a gene: 6. The CDR3 has 15 residues. The CDR3 loop reads CASRGLAGGGNEQFF. In DNA, the CDR3 is TGTGCTAGTCGGGGACTAGCGGGAGGTGGGAATGAGCAGTTCTTC.

The sample holds one count of this clone. This sequence joins TRBV7-9 and TRBJ1-2; D uncertain. This CDR3 comprises 14 residues. V lost 3 bases to trimming and J lost 0 bases, with 8 bases between them. Germline V gene lookup returns CDR1 SEHNR and CDR2 FQNEAQ (reference sequence). CDR3 bases: TGTGCCAGCAGCTTCGGACGTTCTAACTATGGCTACACCTTC. Its translation: CASSFGRSNYGYTF.

The rearrangement links TRBV11-3 to TRBJ2-5, with D perhaps TRBD2 (5 bases). Trimming took 5 bases from V and 4 from J, leaving 11 bases between them. The germline gives CDR1 SGHNT, CDR2 YENEEA. The CDR3 loop spans 13 amino acids. CDR3 in amino acids: CASSRDSRETQYF. The CDR3 DNA is TGTGCCAGCAGCCGGGATAGCAGAGAGACCCAGTACTTC.

The chain recombines TRBV7-2 with TRBJ2-7, with 7 bases that match TRBD1. The CDR3 length is 14 residues. CDR1 and CDR2 from the germline V gene are SGHTA and FQGNSA. Losses at the gene ends were 7 bases for V and 2 bases for J; bases not matched to a gene: 8. The CDR3 region is CASMPYGTAYEQYF. For the CDR3, the DNA is TGTGCCAGCATGCCCTATGGGACAGCCTACGAGCAGTACTTC.

This clone was seen once. The genes are TRBV4-3 and TRBJ2-2; 7 bases line up with TRBD1. The CDR3 runs 18 residues. The V segment lost 0 bases and the J segment 0 bases; nucleotides outside the gene matches: 7. Germline V CDR1 and CDR2: LGHNA, YSLEER. CDR3 nucleotide sequence: TGCGCCAGCAGCCAAGATTACCCAGGGGGATCGAACACCGGGGAGCTGTTTTTT. As protein: CASSQDYPGGSNTGELFF.

V gene TRBV2 combines with J gene TRBJ2-4, with D possibly matching TRBD1 (6 bases). The CDR3 is made up of 14 amino acids. The germline V and J ends were trimmed by 7 bases and 4 bases, with 14 bases remaining between them. Per germline, CDR1 SNHLY and CDR2 FYNNEI. The CDR3 spells CASTLGGRKNIQYF. DNA for the CDR3: TGTGCCAGCACTTTAGGGGGACGGAAAAACATTCAGTACTTC.

This clone has only a few counts. V and J are TRBV5-4 and TRBJ1-2; D is ambiguous. Germline assignment: CDR1 SGHNT and CDR2 YYREEE (reference sequence). The CDR3 loop spans 13 amino acids. Trimming pared 2 bases from V and 2 bases from J, leaving 7 bases between. The CDR3 nucleotides are TGTGCCAGCAGCTTTGATACAAACTATGGCTACACCTTC. This translates into CASSFDTNYGYTF.

This rearrangement joins TRBV27 to TRBJ2-2; 12 bases agree with TRBD1. Germline values: CDR1 MNHEY, CDR2 SMNVEV (reference sequence). This CDR3 is 15 amino acids long. The V and J ends lost 6 bases and 7 bases, in that order; junction bases with no gene match: 6. CDR3 coding DNA: TGTGCCAGCAGGGCCGGGACAGGGGGCATCGGGGAGCTGTTTTTT. This translates into CASRAGTGGIGELFF.

The J gene is TRBJ2-7, the V gene TRBV10-3, with D perhaps TRBD2 (5 bases). The ends were cut back, 6 bases at V and 0 bases at J, with 6 bases in the middle. The CDR3 runs 12 residues. The germline gives CDR1 ENHRY, CDR2 SYGVKD. CDR3 protein: CAIRGSSYEQYF. The DNA of the CDR3 is TGTGCCATCAGGGGGAGCTCCTACGAGCAGTACTTC.

This clone came up once. CDR3 in DNA: TGCGCCAGCAGCCAAAATCTACAGGGGGCATATGAGCAGTACTTC. Protein sequence: CASSQNLQGAYEQYF. This sequence joins TRBV4-1 and TRBJ2-7; 9 bases fit TRBD1. This CDR3 has 15 residues. Germline CDR1 and CDR2: MGHRA and YSYEKL. Trimming took 2 bases from V and 7 from J; bases not matched to a gene: 9.

V gene TRBV14 combines with J gene TRBJ1-2, with unresolved D. This CDR3 has 17 residues. Trimming shortened V by 4 bases and J by 0 bases, and 18 bases separated the two germline ends. Per the germline V gene, CDR1 is SGHDN and CDR2 is FVKESK. CDR3 region: CASSPSTWRLANYGYTF. Written as DNA, the CDR3 is TGTGCCAGCAGCCCCTCCACGTGGAGGCTAGCTAACTATGGCTACACCTTC.

This clone was counted only a few times. The V and J genes are TRBV5-4 and TRBJ1-1, with a possible D match to TRBD1 (5 bases). The CDR3 runs to 13 residues. Germline V lookup: CDR1 SGHNT, CDR2 YYREEE (reference sequence). Trimming shortened V by 1 base and J by 3 bases, and 7 bases separated the two germline ends. The CDR3 protein is CASSLWGDTEAFF. The CDR3 DNA reads as TGTGCCAGCAGCTTGTGGGGGGACACTGAAGCTTTCTTT.

This sequence joins TRBV2 and TRBJ2-7, with no clear D. Germline-derived CDR1 and CDR2 are SNHLY and FYNNEI. There are 16 residues in the CDR3. Trimming pared 4 bases from V and 5 bases from J, leaving 21 bases between. The CDR3 bases are TGTGCCAGCAGTGGAGTTAAATATCCCCCATACCACGAGCAGTACTTC. This encodes CASSGVKYPPYHEQYF.

CDR3 loop: CASSRSTRDPYEQYF. CDR3 in DNA: TGTGCCAGCAGCCGCTCAACGCGGGACCCCTACGAGCAGTACTTC. V is TRBV7-9 and J is TRBJ2-7; a weak D match, TRBD2 (6 bases). The V and J ends lost 5 bases and 2 bases respectively, with 16 bases between them. The V gene's germline CDR1 is SEHNR and CDR2 FQNEAQ (reference sequence). The CDR3 loop spans 15 amino acids.

This chain uses TRBV6-5 with TRBJ1-1, with no clear D. V was cut by 5 bases and J by 2 bases, with 6 bases left in between. In germline, CDR1 is MNHEY, CDR2 SVGAGI. CDR3 length equals 12 residues. CDR3 nucleotides: TGTGCCAGCAGTCGACACAACACTGAAGCTTTCTTT. It is translated as CASSRHNTEAFF.

The CDR3 loop is CASISGQPSALYGYTF. In DNA form, the CDR3 reads TGTGCCAGTATCAGCGGACAGCCCTCTGCCCTCTATGGCTACACCTTC. The V gene is TRBV19, the J gene TRBJ1-2; D may be TRBD1 (6 bases). CDR3 size: 16 residues. V gave up 7 bases and J gave up 4 bases, with 22 bases separating them. The germline V gene encodes CDR1 LNHDA and CDR2 SQIVND (reference sequence).

This sequence joins TRBV11-3 and TRBJ2-2; D uncertain. Trimming took 3 bases from V and 5 from J, leaving 7 bases between them. CDR3 length: 13 residues. CDR1 is SGHNT and CDR2 is YENEEA in the germline V gene. The chain's CDR3 is CASSLSGTGELFF. The CDR3 DNA reads TGTGCCAGCAGCTTGTCAGGAACCGGGGAGCTGTTTTTT.

This chain joins TRBV6-5 and TRBJ2-7, with 8 bases fitting TRBD2. Germline lookup yields CDR1 MNHEY and CDR2 SVGAGI. With 7 bases clipped from V and 2 bases from J, the junction kept 10 bases outside the gene matches. This CDR3 is 15 amino acids long. The CDR3 here is CASTDRGRGAYEQYF. The CDR3 DNA follows: TGTGCCAGCACGGACCGGGGGCGGGGGGCCTACGAGCAGTACTTC.

The rearrangement uses TRBV30 and TRBJ2-1, with TRBD1 matching over 8 bases. From germline, CDR1 is GTSNPN and CDR2 SVGIG (reference sequence). The V segment lost 2 bases and the J segment 5 bases; nucleotides outside the gene matches: 8. The CDR3 covers 15 residues. The CDR3 coding sequence is TGTGCCTGGAGTCCCCGACAGGGGTGGAACAATGAGCAGTTCTTC. Residues: CAWSPRQGWNNEQFF.

This chain links TRBV4-3 with TRBJ1-4; the D gene is possibly TRBD1 (6 bases). V was pared by 4 bases and J by 6 bases, with 12 bases between. The CDR3 covers 14 residues. Germline-derived CDR1 and CDR2 are LGHNA and YSLEER. This chain's CDR3 is CASSRTGADEKLFF. The CDR3 region has the DNA TGCGCCAGCAGCCGGACGGGGGCAGATGAAAAACTGTTTTTT.